The clone carrying this T cell receptor beta chain was seen only once. The entry originates in a study of blood T cell repertoires in COVID-19. Study overall: From T cells, B-cell-depleted T cells, or PBMCs came the material, which was cDNA or gDNA.

Patients at the Seattle site were enrolled during active infection and followed longitudinally. The junction had 12 bases not matched to a gene; V was cut back by 5 bases and J by 6 bases. This CDR3 region has 17 residues. CDR1 is ENHRY, CDR2 SYGVKD, per germline. Repertoires were generated with immunoSEQ multiplex PCR, while TCRdb's copy carries only in-frame clones and drops some. Of around 360,000 clones listed, around 87% are singletons. The origin of this receptor is a woman aged 30 to 39 with COVID-19, enrolled during active disease. The chain uses TRBV10-3 and TRBJ2-1; 11 positions agree with TRBD2. Sequencing was performed on peripheral blood. This CDR3 reads CAISLSNAGLAVNEQFF. The CDR3 DNA reads as TGTGCCATCAGTCTTTCAAACGCGGGACTAGCGGTCAATGAGCAGTTCTTC.